A selection of T cell receptor beta chains follows, all from one sample in a study of T cell repertoires in cytomegalovirus infection. TCRdb reprocessed the reads with MiXCR, giving one entry per CDR3 protein. The data show fewer than 200,000 distinct CDR3 sequences, nearly 9.5% seen once. Material for sequencing was PBMCs. The receptor set was obtained from a human donor in good health (CMV status not recorded). Some clones in this sample may be carry-over from other donors' samples. The CDR3 runs from the conserved cysteine through the conserved F or W. The D gene is left open where the match is weak. A row's size may be missing; if present it is once, few, many or a size class.

d_gene: -; j_gene: TRBJ2-5; abundance: -; v_gene: TRBV20-1; CDR3aa: CSARVWRGPLPQETKYF; CDR3nt: TGCAGTGCTAGAGTTTGGCGGGGGCCTCTACCTCAAGAGACCAAGTACTTC
d_gene: TRBD2; j_gene: TRBJ2-2; abundance: few; v_gene: TRBV2; CDR3aa: CASSTGTSGSWTGELFF; CDR3nt: TGTGCCAGCAGTACCGGGACTAGCGGGAGTTGGACCGGGGAGCTGTTTTTT
d_gene: -; j_gene: TRBJ2-5; abundance: -; v_gene: TRBV7-9; CDR3aa: CASSLDYHRGSETQYF; CDR3nt: TGTGCCAGCAGCTTGGACTACCACAGAGGTTCGGAGACCCAGTACTTC
d_gene: TRBD2; j_gene: TRBJ2-2; abundance: many; v_gene: TRBV7-2; CDR3aa: CASSLIRGGSGGELFF; CDR3nt: TGTGCCAGCAGCTTAATTAGGGGCGGGAGCGGCGGGGAGCTGTTTTTT
d_gene: TRBD2; j_gene: TRBJ2-1; abundance: many; v_gene: TRBV11-2; CDR3aa: CASSPSGGPYNEQFF; CDR3nt: TGTGCCAGCAGCCCTAGCGGGGGGCCATACAATGAGCAGTTCTTC
d_gene: -; j_gene: TRBJ2-2; abundance: many; v_gene: TRBV6-2/TRBV6-3; CDR3aa: CASSYFSGGELFF; CDR3nt: TGTGCCAGCAGTTACTTTAGTGGCGGGGAGCTGTTTTTT
d_gene: TRBD1; j_gene: TRBJ1-2; abundance: many; v_gene: TRBV7-8; CDR3aa: CASSADRPSSYGYTF; CDR3nt: TGTGCCAGCAGCGCGGACAGGCCATCCTCCTATGGCTACACCTTC
d_gene: TRBD2; j_gene: TRBJ2-1; abundance: -; v_gene: TRBV12-3/TRBV12-4; CDR3aa: CASSLLILAGKANEQFF; CDR3nt: TGTGCCAGCAGTTTACTTATACTAGCGGGGAAGGCAAATGAGCAGTTCTTC
d_gene: -; j_gene: TRBJ2-2; abundance: -; v_gene: TRBV29-1; CDR3aa: CSVVSGTNTGELFF; CDR3nt: TGCAGCGTCGTTAGCGGTACGAACACCGGGGAGCTGTTTTTT
d_gene: TRBD1; j_gene: TRBJ2-7; abundance: -; v_gene: TRBV6-2/TRBV6-3; CDR3aa: CASSYIPSGVTGSGKQYF; CDR3nt: TGTGCCAGCTCCTACATACCCTCCGGCGTGACAGGGTCTGGAAAGCAGTACTTC
d_gene: TRBD1; j_gene: TRBJ2-3; abundance: few; v_gene: TRBV15; CDR3aa: CATSPDRDRGLEDTQYF; CDR3nt: TGTGCCACCAGCCCCGACCGGGACAGGGGGCTGGAAGATACGCAGTATTTT
d_gene: TRBD2; j_gene: TRBJ2-1; abundance: many; v_gene: TRBV2; CDR3aa: CASSGNAGGGNNEQFF; CDR3nt: TGTGCCAGCAGTGGAAATGCGGGGGGGGGGAACAATGAGCAGTTCTTC
d_gene: -; j_gene: TRBJ2-2; abundance: few; v_gene: TRBV14; CDR3aa: CASSQDRRNTGELFF; CDR3nt: TGTGCCAGCAGCCAAGATCGGCGGAACACCGGGGAGCTGTTTTTT
d_gene: -; j_gene: TRBJ1-5; abundance: many; v_gene: TRBV19; CDR3aa: CASSEIGRKHQPQHF; CDR3nt: TGTGCCAGTAGTGAGATAGGACGGAAACATCAGCCCCAGCATTTT
d_gene: TRBD2; j_gene: TRBJ2-7; abundance: many; v_gene: TRBV20-1; CDR3aa: CSARDLSGELYEQYF; CDR3nt: TGCAGTGCTAGAGACCTTAGCGGGGAACTCTACGAGCAGTACTTC
d_gene: -; j_gene: TRBJ2-1; abundance: many; v_gene: TRBV7-8; CDR3aa: CASAIFLLDEQFF; CDR3nt: TGTGCCAGCGCCATTTTCCTCCTCGATGAGCAGTTCTTC
d_gene: TRBD1; j_gene: TRBJ1-5; abundance: many; v_gene: TRBV6-1; CDR3aa: CASSSPGQRNQPQHF; CDR3nt: TGTGCCAGCAGTTCCCCGGGACAGAGAAATCAGCCCCAGCATTTT
d_gene: TRBD1; j_gene: TRBJ2-7; abundance: many; v_gene: TRBV7-9; CDR3aa: CASSLSNKATGSSYEQYF; CDR3nt: TGTGCCAGCAGCTTAAGCAACAAAGCGACAGGGAGCTCCTACGAGCAGTACTTC
d_gene: -; j_gene: TRBJ1-1; abundance: few; v_gene: TRBV2; CDR3aa: CASSEGANTEAFF; CDR3nt: TGTGCCAGCAGTGAAGGGGCGAACACTGAAGCTTTCTTT
d_gene: TRBD2; j_gene: TRBJ2-1; abundance: many; v_gene: TRBV19; CDR3aa: CASSIGKGQEPLAGVYNEQFF; CDR3nt: TGTGCCAGTAGTATAGGTAAGGGACAGGAGCCACTAGCGGGAGTTTACAATGAGCAGTTCTTC
d_gene: -; j_gene: TRBJ2-1; abundance: few; v_gene: TRBV20-1; CDR3aa: CSASPPSLRRVQFF; CDR3nt: TGCAGTGCTAGTCCTCCAAGCTTACGGCGCGTGCAGTTCTTC
d_gene: -; j_gene: TRBJ1-4; abundance: many; v_gene: TRBV27; CDR3aa: CASKPGNNEKLFF; CDR3nt: TGTGCCAGCAAACCGGGAAATAATGAAAAACTGTTTTTT
d_gene: -; j_gene: TRBJ1-5; abundance: few; v_gene: TRBV20-1; CDR3aa: CSARDRAGALSQPQHF; CDR3nt: TGCAGTGCTAGAGATCGTGCGGGAGCCCTGAGCCAGCCCCAGCATTTT
d_gene: TRBD1; j_gene: TRBJ2-7; abundance: few; v_gene: TRBV6-2/TRBV6-3; CDR3aa: CASSSDRAVRVTYEQYF; CDR3nt: TGTGCCAGTTCGTCAGACAGGGCGGTAAGAGTGACCTACGAGCAGTACTTC
d_gene: TRBD1; j_gene: TRBJ1-4; abundance: -; v_gene: TRBV7-4; CDR3aa: CASSPEWTGGKNEKLFF; CDR3nt: TGTGCCAGCAGCCCGGAATGGACAGGGGGGAAAAATGAAAAACTGTTTTTT
d_gene: -; j_gene: TRBJ1-5; abundance: many; v_gene: TRBV6-6; CDR3aa: CASRRRAEDQPQHF; CDR3nt: TGTGCCAGCAGGAGGAGGGCTGAGGATCAGCCCCAGCATTTT
d_gene: TRBD1; j_gene: TRBJ2-2; abundance: -; v_gene: TRBV3-1; CDR3aa: CASSPNPGQVPRGELFF; CDR3nt: TGTGCCAGCAGTCCAAACCCGGGACAGGTTCCGAGAGGGGAGCTGTTTTTT
d_gene: TRBD1; j_gene: TRBJ2-2; abundance: many; v_gene: TRBV7-2; CDR3aa: CASSPGQNGELFF; CDR3nt: TGTGCCAGCAGCCCGGGACAGAACGGGGAGCTGTTTTTT
d_gene: TRBD1; j_gene: TRBJ1-2; abundance: many; v_gene: TRBV6-1; CDR3aa: CASRKQGYSYGYTF; CDR3nt: TGTGCCAGCAGAAAACAGGGGTACAGCTATGGCTACACCTTC
d_gene: -; j_gene: TRBJ2-5; abundance: -; v_gene: TRBV7-3; CDR3aa: CASSPSGTTEETQYF; CDR3nt: TGTGCCAGCAGCCCCTCCGGGACCACGGAGGAGACCCAGTACTTC
d_gene: -; j_gene: TRBJ1-1; abundance: many; v_gene: TRBV7-2; CDR3aa: CASSLVVQNTEAFF; CDR3nt: TGTGCCAGCAGCTTAGTAGTTCAGAACACTGAAGCTTTCTTT
d_gene: TRBD1; j_gene: TRBJ2-7; abundance: many; v_gene: TRBV7-3; CDR3aa: CASSQRRDRALVKYEQYF; CDR3nt: TGTGCCAGCAGTCAACGTCGGGACAGGGCCCTTGTTAAATACGAGCAGTACTTC
d_gene: TRBD1; j_gene: TRBJ2-1; abundance: many; v_gene: TRBV28; CDR3aa: CASSRGQGSSYNEQFF; CDR3nt: TGTGCCAGCAGCAGAGGACAGGGAAGCTCCTACAATGAGCAGTTCTTC
d_gene: -; j_gene: TRBJ1-2; abundance: -; v_gene: TRBV2; CDR3aa: CASRTGTSYGYTF; CDR3nt: TGTGCCAGCAGAACAGGGACTTCCTATGGCTACACCTTC
d_gene: -; j_gene: TRBJ2-7; abundance: few; v_gene: TRBV30; CDR3aa: CAWSPLGGLSYEQYF; CDR3nt: TGTGCCTGGAGCCCCCTGGGTGGACTGTCCTACGAGCAGTACTTC
d_gene: TRBD2; j_gene: TRBJ2-3; abundance: many; v_gene: TRBV7-9; CDR3aa: CASSVRLAGWSDTQYF; CDR3nt: TGTGCCAGCAGCGTGAGACTAGCGGGGTGGTCAGATACGCAGTATTTT
d_gene: -; j_gene: TRBJ2-1; abundance: -; v_gene: TRBV7-9; CDR3aa: CASSPDSGNEQFF; CDR3nt: TGTGCCAGCAGCCCTGACTCCGGCAATGAGCAGTTCTTC
d_gene: -; j_gene: TRBJ2-1; abundance: -; v_gene: TRBV20-1; CDR3aa: CSARALRRSLVNEQFF; CDR3nt: TGCAGTGCTAGAGCCTTACGGAGGAGCCTTGTTAATGAGCAGTTCTTC
d_gene: -; j_gene: TRBJ1-3; abundance: many; v_gene: TRBV15; CDR3aa: CATSSGVSGNTIYF; CDR3nt: TGTGCCACCAGCAGTGGGGTTTCTGGAAACACCATATATTTT
d_gene: TRBD1; j_gene: TRBJ1-3; abundance: many; v_gene: TRBV12-3/TRBV12-4; CDR3aa: CASSSRTDRAGNTIYF; CDR3nt: TGTGCCAGCAGTTCGAGAACGGACAGGGCGGGAAACACCATATATTTT
d_gene: -; j_gene: TRBJ1-6; abundance: many; v_gene: TRBV6-2/TRBV6-3; CDR3aa: CASSYSAGSSYNSPLHF; CDR3nt: TGTGCCAGCAGTTACTCGGCGGGAAGCTCCTATAATTCACCCCTCCACTTT
d_gene: -; j_gene: TRBJ1-2; abundance: many; v_gene: TRBV28; CDR3aa: CATVVGADYGYTF; CDR3nt: TGTGCCACGGTGGTGGGCGCTGACTATGGCTACACCTTC
d_gene: -; j_gene: TRBJ2-7; abundance: few; v_gene: TRBV23-1; CDR3aa: CASITVWRRCSYEQYF; CDR3nt: TGCGCCAGCATCACAGTGTGGCGGAGATGCTCCTACGAGCAGTACTTC
d_gene: TRBD1; j_gene: TRBJ1-2; abundance: -; v_gene: TRBV7-2; CDR3aa: CASSSDRWADDYTF; CDR3nt: TGTGCCAGCAGCTCGGACAGGTGGGCTGATGACTACACCTTC
d_gene: TRBD2; j_gene: TRBJ2-7; abundance: many; v_gene: TRBV7-8; CDR3aa: CASSLKGLAGAEQYF; CDR3nt: TGTGCCAGCAGCTTAAAGGGTCTAGCGGGAGCCGAGCAGTACTTC
d_gene: -; j_gene: TRBJ1-5; abundance: many; v_gene: TRBV7-8; CDR3aa: CASSSRQDVSNQPQHF; CDR3nt: TGTGCCAGCAGCAGCCGACAAGATGTTAGCAATCAGCCCCAGCATTTT
d_gene: -; j_gene: TRBJ2-7; abundance: many; v_gene: TRBV25-1; CDR3aa: CASSETGTYEQYF; CDR3nt: TGTGCCAGCAGTGAGACAGGTACCTACGAGCAGTACTTC
d_gene: -; j_gene: TRBJ2-1; abundance: few; v_gene: TRBV20-1; CDR3aa: CSAIGTSRYNEQFF; CDR3nt: TGCAGTGCAATTGGGACCAGCAGGTACAATGAGCAGTTCTTC
d_gene: TRBD1; j_gene: TRBJ2-1; abundance: many; v_gene: TRBV28; CDR3aa: CASTMGQGEFF; CDR3nt: TGTGCCAGCACCATGGGCCAGGGGGAGTTCTTC
d_gene: -; j_gene: TRBJ1-1; abundance: -; v_gene: TRBV3-1; CDR3aa: CASSPSEGVEAFF; CDR3nt: TGTGCCAGCAGCCCAAGCGAGGGGGTTGAAGCTTTCTTT
d_gene: TRBD2; j_gene: TRBJ2-3; abundance: -; v_gene: TRBV5-4; CDR3aa: CASGLAGVVTQYF; CDR3nt: TGTGCCAGCGGACTAGCGGGAGTGGTTACGCAGTATTTT
d_gene: TRBD1; j_gene: TRBJ1-5; abundance: many; v_gene: TRBV28; CDR3aa: CASRITLGDRGNGRGIPQHF; CDR3nt: TGTGCCAGCAGGATCACTCTGGGGGACAGGGGGAACGGACGGGGGATCCCCCAGCATTTT
d_gene: -; j_gene: TRBJ2-2; abundance: few; v_gene: TRBV19; CDR3aa: CASRPGANTGELFF; CDR3nt: TGTGCCAGTAGACCGGGAGCGAACACCGGGGAGCTGTTTTTT
d_gene: TRBD2; j_gene: TRBJ2-2; abundance: few; v_gene: TRBV7-3; CDR3aa: CASRKTSGSNTGELFF; CDR3nt: TGTGCCAGCAGGAAAACTAGCGGGAGTAACACCGGGGAGCTGTTTTTT